The sequence of this T cell receptor beta chain was determined in a study of cytotoxic CD8 clonotypes in ibrutinib-treated CLL. Study-level background: Researchers reported 11 relapsed/refractory and under 16 treatment-naive patients, roughly 17 of them IGHV unmutated. Study results and caveats: Clonality increased at ibrutinib response and stayed stable in sustained remission. At progression, however, it fell back toward baseline.

TCRdb's copy holds only in-frame clones and misses some; the assay was immunoSEQ multiplex PCR. The sample carries 43,000 or so clones, 50% to 80% recorded once. Trimming took 0 bases from V and 5 from J, leaving 12 bases between them. Germline loops: CDR1 SGHRS, CDR2 YFSETQ. The CDR3 is made up of 15 amino acids. Comment on this clone: Its antigen is unknown.

This sequence joins TRBV5-1 and TRBJ1-5, with D perhaps matching TRBD1 (5 bases). The clonotype comes from a human donor with chronic lymphocytic leukemia. Sequenced here: PBMCs, sampled after 24 months of ibrutinib treatment. The CDR3 reads CASSLGVSGYQPQHF. CDR3 nucleotides: TGCGCCAGCAGCTTGGGGGTCTCAGGGTATCAGCCCCAGCATTTT.